Following are 8 T cell receptor beta chains from one sample sequenced in a study of T cells in Graves' hyperthyroidism and ophthalmopathy. From RNA transcripts, TCR beta CDR3 regions were amplified. The TCR CDR3 first-round RT-PCR relied on the HTBI primer set. In TCRdb, the multiplex PCR reads were re-called with MiXCR into one record per CDR3 protein. The sample lists hundreds of thousands of distinct CDR3 sequences, more than 15% seen once, with approximately 18% in the top ten. Sequencing input: blood. The receptors were sampled from a woman between 18 and 30 years old with Graves' ophthalmopathy.

This clonotype was detected ten times or more. CDR3 sequence: CASSYHGQTTDTQYF. The CDR3 DNA is TGCGCCAGCAGCTACCATGGACAGACCACAGATACGCAGTATTTT. The V gene is TRBV5-1, the J gene TRBJ2-3, with D possibly TRBD1 on 6 matching bases. Germline values: CDR1 SGHRS, CDR2 YFSETQ. This CDR3 is 15 amino acids long. Trimming shortened V by 3 bases and J by 2 bases, and 13 bases separated the two germline ends.

Only a few counts were recorded for this clonotype. The CDR3 DNA reads as TGTGCCAGCAGTGCCCCATACAGGGGGCAAGTTCGGGGGAACACTGAAGCTTTCTTT. Amino acids: CASSAPYRGQVRGNTEAFF. The chain couples TRBV25-1 to TRBJ1-1, with 9 nucleotides matching TRBD1. The CDR3 extends over 19 amino acids. Looked up from germline, CDR1 is MGHDK and CDR2 is SYGVNS. V shed 4 bases and J 1 base; nucleotides not matched to a gene: 16.

This clonotype occurred many times. The V call is TRBV20-1, the J call TRBJ2-7, with 8 bases identical to TRBD1. The V gene's germline CDR1 is DFQATT and CDR2 SNEGSKA (reference sequence). The CDR3 has 13 residues. V lost 5 bases to trimming and J lost 1 base; unmatched junction nucleotides: 4. The CDR3 protein is CSAAYRGSYEQYF. Written as DNA, the CDR3 is TGCAGTGCTGCCTACAGGGGGTCCTACGAGCAGTACTTC.

This clonotype appeared a single time. The V and J genes are TRBV30 and TRBJ2-7; possible D gene TRBD1, 6 bases. The CDR3 loop spans 13 amino acids. Germline V CDR1 and CDR2: GTSNPN, SVGIG (reference sequence). The V end was cut by 1 base, the J end by 3 bases, with 10 bases between. Written as DNA, the CDR3 is TGTGCCTGGAGTGCGCAGGGGATCTACGAGCAGTACTTC. This encodes CAWSAQGIYEQYF.

CDR3 in DNA: TGTGCCAGCAGCTCTACTAGGACAGGGGTGGATGAGCAGTTCTTC. It codes for CASSSTRTGVDEQFF. This chain joins TRBV5-6 and TRBJ2-1; 9 nucleotides match TRBD1. Germline CDR1 and CDR2: SGHDT and YYEEEE. V lost 3 bases and J lost 8; bases outside the gene matches: 9. The CDR3 is 15 residues long.

This clonotype was counted many times. The chain uses TRBV7-2 and TRBJ2-3, with D perhaps matching TRBD1 (6 bases). CDR3 length equals 13 residues. V lost 5 bases to trimming and J lost 4 bases, with 10 bases between them. Germline V gene sequence: CDR1 SGHTA, CDR2 FQGNSA. The CDR3 nucleotides read TGTGCCAGCAGCGTGACAGGCGCAGATACGCAGTATTTT. It translates to CASSVTGADTQYF.

This clonotype was seen at least ten times. V usage is TRBV5-1 and J usage is TRBJ1-1; 9 nucleotides match TRBD1. Germline V gives CDR1 SGHRS, CDR2 YFSETQ. V lost 5 bases to trimming and J lost 1 base; unmatched junction nucleotides: 9. The CDR3 is 16 amino acids. The CDR3 protein is CASRGTGHYENTEAFF. As DNA, the CDR3 is TGCGCCAGCAGGGGGACAGGGCACTATGAGAACACTGAAGCTTTCTTT.

Ten or more counts support this clonotype. The chain joins TRBV29-1 to TRBJ2-1; tentative D call: TRBD2 (7 bases). Germline V gene sequence: CDR1 SQVTM, CDR2 ANQGSEA. The V end lost 6 bases, the J end lost 0 bases, and 18 bases lay between the germline ends. CDR3 length: 16 amino acids. In DNA form, the CDR3 reads TGCAGCGTCCAGACAGGAGGCGGGAGCTCCTACAATGAGCAGTTCTTC. Its protein is CSVQTGGGSSYNEQFF.